The 21 T cell receptor beta chains reported below all come from one sample, sequenced in a study of T cell responses to AZD1222 COVID-19 vaccine. Data came from immunoSEQ multiplex PCR; TCRdb stores just in-frame clones and leaves some out. Among 95,000 to 150,000 clones listed, 70% to 90% were seen once. Specimen: peripheral blood, collected on day 0 of AZD1222 vaccination. These receptors originate from an adult in good health.

The chain couples TRBV7-2 to TRBJ1-2; TRBD1 might be the D (5 bases). Trimming removed 5 bases from V and 7 bases from J, with 14 bases in between. The CDR3 totals 13 residues. Germline V gene lookup returns CDR1 SGHTA and CDR2 FQGNSA. CDR3 DNA sequence: TGTGCCAGCAGCCCCCGTGGGGCGGGTGGCTACACCTTC. Protein sequence: CASSPRGAGGYTF.

The chain is built from TRBV5-4 and TRBJ2-3, with unresolved D. V lost 0 bases and J lost 0, with 8 bases in between. Germline assignment: CDR1 SGHNT and CDR2 YYREEE (reference sequence). This CDR3 comprises 15 residues. The CDR3 DNA is TGTGCCAGCAGCTTGGATACCTCTAGCACAGATACGCAGTATTTT. Its protein product is CASSLDTSSTDTQYF.

This sequence joins TRBV12-5 and TRBJ1-6, with TRBD1 identical over 7 bases. V lost 4 bases, J lost 2 bases, and 8 bases stayed unmatched. CDR3 length equals 17 residues. Germline V lookup: CDR1 LGHNT, CDR2 FRNRAP. DNA for the CDR3: TGTGCTAGTGGTTCGAACCGTGGGACAGCCTATAATTCACCCCTCCACTTT. Protein product: CASGSNRGTAYNSPLHF.

The CDR3 loop is CASSLYNSPLHF. CDR3 coding DNA: TGCGCCAGCAGCCTTTACAATTCACCCCTCCACTTT. The chain recombines TRBV4-3 with TRBJ1-6; no firm D call. The V end lost 4 bases, the J end lost 7 bases, and 5 bases lay between the germline ends. Germline-derived CDR1 and CDR2 are LGHNA and YSLEER. This CDR3 has 12 amino acids.

The chain combines TRBV19 with TRBJ1-2; D uncertain. The CDR3 extends over 17 amino acids. V lost 6 bases to trimming and J lost 5 bases, with 25 bases between them. Germline CDR1 and CDR2: LNHDA and SQIVND (reference sequence). CDR3 sequence reads: CASRSEEAVSRNYGYTF. The CDR3 DNA reads as TGTGCCAGTAGGAGTGAAGAAGCCGTGTCGCGGAATTATGGCTACACCTTC.

This chain joins TRBV6-5 and TRBJ2-3, with 8 bases fitting TRBD2. After removal of 7 bases from V and 2 bases from J, the junction contained 8 bases not matched to a gene. CDR1 is MNHEY and CDR2 is SVGAGI in the germline V gene. This CDR3 contains 15 residues. In nucleotides, the CDR3 is TGTGCCAGCAACACAATAGCGGGGAACACAGATACGCAGTATTTT. Translating gives CASNTIAGNTDTQYF.

This rearrangement joins TRBV27 to TRBJ1-1; 7 nucleotides agree with TRBD1. There are 12 residues in the CDR3. Trimming at V came to 3 bases and at J to 8 bases, leaving 3 bases not matched to a gene. CDR1 is MNHEY and CDR2 is SMNVEV in the germline V gene (reference sequence). CDR3 residues: CASSLSRGEAFF. In DNA, the CDR3 is TGTGCCAGCAGTTTGAGCAGGGGGGAAGCTTTCTTT.

The V call is TRBV7-9, the J call TRBJ2-2; D remains ambiguous. The CDR3 is 14 residues long. Deletions cut 2 bases from V and 1 base from J, with 5 bases between. Germline V lookup: CDR1 SEHNR, CDR2 FQNEAQ (reference sequence). The chain's CDR3 is CASSLQENTGELFF. DNA of the CDR3: TGTGCCAGCAGCTTACAGGAGAACACCGGGGAGCTGTTTTTT.

V gene TRBV2 combines with J gene TRBJ1-3; 9 bases are shared with TRBD1. J lost 3 bases, V lost 6 bases, and 3 bases had no gene match. Germline values: CDR1 SNHLY, CDR2 FYNNEI. CDR3 length: 14 amino acids. CDR3 in DNA: TGTGCCAGCAGGGACAGGGGTTTTGGAAACACCATATATTTT. Its translation is CASRDRGFGNTIYF.

This clone showed up just a few times. The chain links TRBV18 to TRBJ1-2; tentatively, D is TRBD1 (5 bases). CDR1 and CDR2 from the germline V gene are KGHSH and LQKENI. This CDR3 is 15 amino acids long. V lost 6 bases to trimming and J lost 5 bases, with 19 bases between them. The CDR3 sequence is CASSPTALLSYGYTF. In nucleotides, the CDR3 is TGTGCCAGCTCCCCGACAGCCCTACTATCTTATGGCTACACCTTC. The entire variable domain, with the rest obtained from reference TRBV18 and TRBJ1-2, is as follows: NAGVMQNPRHLVRRRGQEARLRCSPMKGHSHVYWYRQLPEEGLKFMVYLQKENIIDESGMPKERFSAEFPKEGPSILRIQQVVRGDSAAYFCASSPTALLSYGYTFGSGTRLTVV.

V usage is TRBV7-2 and J usage is TRBJ1-3; D call uncertain. V was trimmed by 5 bases and J by 0 bases, leaving 8 bases between them. CDR1 SGHTA and CDR2 FQGNSA come from the germline V gene. CDR3 length: 14 amino acids. CDR3 region: CASSPQASGNTIYF. Written as DNA, the CDR3 is TGTGCCAGCAGCCCTCAAGCCTCTGGAAACACCATATATTTT.

The chain uses TRBV7-3 and TRBJ1-3; 7 positions agree with TRBD1. The germline V gene encodes CDR1 SGHTA and CDR2 FQGTGA. The CDR3 loop spans 13 amino acids. With 4 bases clipped from V and 7 bases from J, the junction kept 4 bases outside the gene matches. The chain's CDR3 is CASSSRDSNTIYF. The CDR3 DNA sequence: TGTGCCAGCAGCTCTAGGGACAGTAACACCATATATTTT.

The chain joins TRBV6-5 to TRBJ1-3; 7 bases align to TRBD1. Germline V lookup: CDR1 MNHEY, CDR2 SVGAGI. V shed 10 bases and J 0 bases; nucleotides not matched to a gene: 9. The CDR3 is 15 residues long. CDR3 DNA sequence: TGTGCCATCCAGGGGGGACCGAGCTCTGGAAACACCATATATTTT. Translation gives CAIQGGPSSGNTIYF.

The rearrangement uses TRBV11-2 and TRBJ2-6; 8 nucleotides agree with TRBD1. V lost 7 bases and J lost 1; bases outside the gene matches: 12. Germline V gene lookup returns CDR1 SGHAT and CDR2 FQNNGV. The CDR3 has 18 amino acids. The CDR3 is CASTQRTGLASGANVLTF. For the CDR3, the DNA is TGTGCCAGCACCCAAAGGACAGGGCTAGCGTCTGGGGCCAACGTCCTGACTTTC.

This clone was counted between two and nine times. The V call is TRBV7-9, the J call TRBJ1-2; 10 bases agree with TRBD1. Unmatched junction bases numbered 0, after V lost 3 bases and J lost 2 bases. Germline V gene data show CDR1 as SEHNR and CDR2 as FQNEAQ (reference sequence). This CDR3 has 14 residues. The CDR3 coding sequence is TGTGCCAGCAGCTTGGGACAGGGGAACTATGGCTACACCTTC. Translating it yields CASSLGQGNYGYTF.

The J gene is TRBJ1-5, the V gene TRBV27; D not resolved. Trimming shortened V by 5 bases and J by 3 bases, and 11 bases separated the two germline ends. This CDR3 spans 14 amino acids. Germline lookup yields CDR1 MNHEY and CDR2 SMNVEV (reference sequence). The DNA of the CDR3 is TGTGCCAGCAGTCACGGACTGAACAATCAGCCCCAGCATTTT. Protein: CASSHGLNNQPQHF.

The chain joins TRBV6-1 to TRBJ1-3; no reliable D call. The CDR3 consists of 17 residues. Per the germline V gene, CDR1 is MNHNS and CDR2 is SASEGT. V gave up 3 bases and J gave up 4 bases, with 19 bases separating them. CDR3 protein: CASSEGEATAPGNTIYF. Written as DNA, the CDR3 is TGTGCCAGCAGTGAGGGTGAGGCTACGGCTCCCGGAAACACCATATATTTT.

There are a few counts of this clone. The V call is TRBV20-1, the J call TRBJ2-1; TRBD1 matches 7 bases. The CDR3 has 11 residues. Trimming at V came to 8 bases and at J to 6 bases, leaving 4 bases not matched to a gene. The germline V gene encodes CDR1 DFQATT and CDR2 SNEGSKA (reference sequence). The CDR3 loop reads CSQDRLNEQFF. The CDR3 DNA reads as TGCAGTCAGGACAGGCTCAATGAGCAGTTCTTC.

The CDR3 sequence is CASSDYGLEQYF. The CDR3 DNA sequence: TGTGCCAGCAGTGACTATGGTCTCGAGCAGTACTTC. The chain uses TRBV2 and TRBJ2-7; no clear D. Germline V gene sequence: CDR1 SNHLY, CDR2 FYNNEI. V dropped 3 bases and J dropped 6 bases, with 9 bases sitting between them. This CDR3 has 12 residues.

This sequence joins TRBV7-3 and TRBJ2-1; no clear D gene. The CDR3 runs 14 residues. Germline CDR1 is SGHTA and CDR2 is FQGTGA. V lost 2 bases and J lost 5, with 10 bases in between. The CDR3 is CASSLGLSDNEQFF. For the CDR3, the DNA is TGTGCCAGCAGCTTAGGTCTTTCAGACAATGAGCAGTTCTTC.

J is TRBJ2-7 and V is TRBV5-6, with TRBD2 matching over 10 bases. The J segment lost 0 bases and the V segment lost 7 bases, leaving 4 bases of the junction unmatched. The germline CDR1 and CDR2 sequences are SGHDT and YYEEEE. CDR3 size: 14 residues. CDR3 nucleotide sequence: TGTGCCAGCGGGGCTAGCGGGGGCTCCTACGAGCAGTACTTC. It yields the protein CASGASGGSYEQYF.